Below are 19 T cell receptor beta chains sequenced from a single sample in a study of blood T cell repertoires in COVID-19. Only in-frame clones appear in the TCRdb table, and some are missing; sequencing was by immunoSEQ multiplex PCR. The data contain approximately 98,000 clones, 82% of them singletons. The sequenced sample consisted of peripheral blood. Receptors were obtained from an elderly man with acute or convalescent COVID-19.

V usage is TRBV10-1 and J usage is TRBJ2-1; D is unclear. The germline V gene has CDR1 WNHNN and CDR2 SYGVQD (reference sequence). CDR3 length: 14 residues. Deletions cut 3 bases from V and 7 bases from J, with 13 bases between. The CDR3 protein is CASSEAPTWNEQFF. CDR3 sequence (DNA): TGCGCCAGCAGTGAAGCCCCTACTTGGAATGAGCAGTTCTTC.

The V and J genes are TRBV28 and TRBJ2-5; TRBD2 might be the D (7 bases). The germline CDR1 and CDR2 sequences are MDHEN and SYDVKM. Trimming left V 5 bases short and J 5 bases short, with 18 bases between. The CDR3 length is 15 residues. In nucleotides, the CDR3 is TGTGCCAGCAGTCCCATAGCCGGGGGGCGGGAGACCCAGTACTTC. Protein: CASSPIAGGRETQYF.

A single count supports this clone. The chain carries TRBV14 and TRBJ2-7, with 7 bases identical to TRBD1. The germline CDR1 and CDR2 sequences are SGHDN and FVKESK. This CDR3 has 15 amino acids. V lost 8 bases to trimming and J lost 4 bases; unmatched junction nucleotides: 14. The DNA for the CDR3 is TGTGCCAGCGCCTCAATTAAGGGACAGCGATACGAGCAGTACTTC. Translating gives CASASIKGQRYEQYF.

The rearrangement uses TRBV9 and TRBJ1-3; no clear D gene. Trimming cost V 4 bases and J 8 bases, with 13 bases left between them. Germline V CDR1 and CDR2: SGDLS, YYNGEE. This CDR3 comprises 13 residues. Here the CDR3 reads CASSLSDLDTIYF. The CDR3, as DNA: TGTGCCAGCAGCTTATCGGACTTAGACACCATATATTTT.

The V gene is TRBV9, the J gene TRBJ2-3, with D possibly being TRBD2 (5 bases). CDR1 is SGDLS, CDR2 YYNGEE, per germline. The CDR3 spans 15 residues. The germline V and J ends were trimmed by 3 bases and 2 bases, with 13 bases remaining between them. This chain's CDR3 is CASSANDYYTDTQYF. CDR3 nucleotides: TGTGCCAGCAGCGCTAACGACTATTACACAGATACGCAGTATTTT.

The chain couples TRBV9 to TRBJ2-7; D possibly corresponds to TRBD2 (5 bases). The CDR3 is 15 amino acids. The germline V gene encodes CDR1 SGDLS and CDR2 YYNGEE. The ends were cut back, 3 bases at V and 0 bases at J, with 13 bases in the middle. The CDR3 here is CASSAAPGSSYEQYF. The CDR3 DNA follows: TGTGCCAGCAGCGCCGCCCCGGGAAGCTCCTACGAGCAGTACTTC.

The CDR3 is CASSMGQGAGDEQFF. The CDR3 DNA reads TGTGCCAGTAGTATGGGACAGGGGGCAGGAGATGAGCAGTTCTTC. The V and J genes are TRBV19 and TRBJ2-1, with 12 bases matching TRBD1. Germline assignment: CDR1 LNHDA and CDR2 SQIVND (reference sequence). The CDR3 covers 15 residues. V gave up 3 bases and J gave up 8 bases; unmatched junction bases: 5.

This chain connects TRBV9 to TRBJ2-5; 8 nucleotides match TRBD2. CDR1 and CDR2 (germline): SGDLS, YYNGEE. The CDR3 has 15 residues. Trimming removed 3 bases from V and 4 bases from J; junction bases left unmatched: 8. The CDR3 here is CASSETSVASETQYF. The DNA of the CDR3 is TGTGCCAGCAGCGAGACTAGCGTAGCGTCAGAGACCCAGTACTTC.

This clone was recorded once. Other DNA sequences in this specimen translate into the identical CDR3. The CDR3 DNA reads as TGTGCCAGCAGCTCGGGACAGGGATATGGCTACACCTTC. Translation gives CASSSGQGYGYTF. The chain has TRBV11-2 and TRBJ1-2, with 9 bases that match TRBD1. The length of the CDR3 is 13 residues. Germline values: CDR1 SGHAT, CDR2 FQNNGV. J gave up 5 bases and V 4 bases, and 2 bases lay outside the gene matches.

V and J are TRBV18 and TRBJ2-2; D gene unclear. Germline assignment: CDR1 KGHSH and CDR2 LQKENI. The ends were cut back, 8 bases at V and 5 bases at J, with 12 bases in the middle. The CDR3 sequence is 13 residues long. This chain's CDR3 is CASLLTGTGELFF. The DNA of the CDR3 is TGTGCCAGCCTACTAACCGGGACCGGGGAGCTGTTTTTT.

The chain employs TRBV5-4 and TRBJ2-1; TRBD2 aligns across 7 bases. Trimming took 5 bases from V and 8 from J; bases not matched to a gene: 13. Germline lookup yields CDR1 SGHNT and CDR2 YYREEE (reference sequence). This CDR3 region has 15 residues. The CDR3 reads CASRPPRGSTDEQFF. The CDR3 nucleotides are TGTGCCAGCAGACCACCGCGGGGGTCTACGGATGAGCAGTTCTTC.

The rearrangement links TRBV5-1 to TRBJ2-1, with 10 nucleotides matching TRBD2. This CDR3 is built from 15 residues. The ends lost 1 base at V and 10 bases at J; junction bases unmatched: 8. Per the germline V gene, CDR1 is SGHRS and CDR2 is YFSETQ. CDR3 bases: TGCGCCAGCAGCTTGAGCGGGGGGGCAACCGGCGAGCAGTTCTTC. Translating it yields CASSLSGGATGEQFF. Combining the CDR3 with reference TRBV5-1 and TRBJ2-1 gives the whole variable domain KAGVTQTPRYLIKTRGQQVTLSCSPISGHRSVSWYQQTPGQGLQFLFEYFSETQRNKGNFPGRFSGRQFSNSRSEMNVSTLELGDSALYLCASSLSGGATGEQFFGPGTRLTVL.

The chain has TRBV7-2 and TRBJ2-3; 8 nucleotides agree with TRBD2. Trimming at V came to 0 bases and at J to 2 bases, leaving 7 bases not matched to a gene. The CDR3 consists of 17 residues. Germline V lookup: CDR1 SGHTA, CDR2 FQGNSA. CDR3 sequence reads: CASSLASGGALTDTQYF. The CDR3 DNA sequence: TGTGCCAGCAGCTTAGCGTCGGGGGGGGCTCTCACAGATACGCAGTATTTT.

V is TRBV19 and J is TRBJ1-2, with D tentatively TRBD1 (6 bases). Germline-derived CDR1 and CDR2 are LNHDA and SQIVND (reference sequence). Trimming stripped 4 bases from V and 3 bases from J, with 9 bases between. The CDR3 covers 13 residues. The CDR3 spells CASSTRQDYGYTF. The DNA of the CDR3 is TGTGCCAGTAGTACTAGACAGGACTATGGCTACACCTTC.

The gene calls are TRBV15 and TRBJ2-5; 7 nucleotides match TRBD1. Trimming at V came to 0 bases and at J to 3 bases, leaving 1 base not matched to a gene. This CDR3 is built from 14 residues. Per germline, CDR1 LNHNV and CDR2 YYDKDF (reference sequence). CDR3 loop: CATSRDGTEETQYF. DNA of the CDR3: TGTGCCACCAGCAGAGATGGGACAGAAGAGACCCAGTACTTC.

This chain uses TRBV18 with TRBJ2-2; perhaps TRBD1 as D (6 bases). This CDR3 is 15 amino acids long. Germline-derived CDR1 and CDR2 are KGHSH and LQKENI. V lost 3 bases and J lost 2, with 10 bases in between. CDR3 in amino acids: CASSPRTVNTGELFF. For the CDR3, the DNA is TGTGCCAGCTCACCCAGGACAGTAAACACCGGGGAGCTGTTTTTT.

The rearrangement links TRBV14 to TRBJ2-2; 8 nucleotides align to TRBD2. Germline lookup yields CDR1 SGHDN and CDR2 FVKESK. The CDR3 is 17 residues long. The V and J ends lost 4 bases and 6 bases, in that order; junction bases with no gene match: 13. The CDR3 reads CASSLQRVAGLPGELFF. In nucleotides, the CDR3 is TGTGCCAGCAGCCTTCAGAGGGTAGCGGGGTTGCCCGGGGAGCTGTTTTTT.

This clone is medium-sized by share. The chain couples TRBV21-1 to TRBJ2-7; TRBD2 is the table's D call, not checked against the DNA. TRBV21-1 is a documented pseudogene. This CDR3 is built from 14 residues. The CDR3 DNA is TGTGCCAGCAGCAAAATTGGGGGGGCCTACGAGCAGTACTTC. Encoded protein: CASSKIGGAYEQYF.

The rearrangement links TRBV6-2 or TRBV6-3 to TRBJ2-6; possibly TRBD2 for D (5 bases). Germline V lookup: CDR1 MNHEY, CDR2 SVGEGT. V lost 6 bases and J 4 bases, leaving 13 bases between the germline ends. The CDR3 is 15 amino acids. CDR3 region: CASSRGLSGANVLTF. The CDR3, as DNA: TGTGCCAGCAGCCGCGGACTCTCGGGGGCCAACGTCCTGACTTTC.